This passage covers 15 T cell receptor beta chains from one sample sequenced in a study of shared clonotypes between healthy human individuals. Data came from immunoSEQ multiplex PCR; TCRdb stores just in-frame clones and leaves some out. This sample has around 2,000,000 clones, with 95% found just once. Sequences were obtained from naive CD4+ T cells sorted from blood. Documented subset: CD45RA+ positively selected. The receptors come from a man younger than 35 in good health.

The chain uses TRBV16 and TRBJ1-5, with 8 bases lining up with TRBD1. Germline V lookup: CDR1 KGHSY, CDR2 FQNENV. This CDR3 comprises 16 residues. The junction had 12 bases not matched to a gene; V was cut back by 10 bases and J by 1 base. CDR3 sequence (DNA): TGTGCCACCGAGGGCCCCAGGGGGCTGAGCAATCAGCCCCAGCATTTT. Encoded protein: CATEGPRGLSNQPQHF. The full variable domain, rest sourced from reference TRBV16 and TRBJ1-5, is GEEVAQTPKHLVRGEGQKAKLYCAPIKGHSYVFWYQQVLKNEFKFLISFQNENVFDETGMPKERFSAKCLPNSPCSLEIQATKLEDSAVYFCATEGPRGLSNQPQHFGDGTRLSIL.

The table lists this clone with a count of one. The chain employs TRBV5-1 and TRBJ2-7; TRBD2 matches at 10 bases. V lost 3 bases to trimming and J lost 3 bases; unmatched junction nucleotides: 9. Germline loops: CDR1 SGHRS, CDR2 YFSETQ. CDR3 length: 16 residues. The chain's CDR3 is CASSSILAGDFYEQYF. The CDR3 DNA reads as TGCGCCAGCAGCTCAATCCTAGCGGGAGATTTCTACGAGCAGTACTTC. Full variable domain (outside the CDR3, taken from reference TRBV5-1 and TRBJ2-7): KAGVTQTPRYLIKTRGQQVTLSCSPISGHRSVSWYQQTPGQGLQFLFEYFSETQRNKGNFPGRFSGRQFSNSRSEMNVSTLELGDSALYLCASSSILAGDFYEQYFGPGTRLTVT.

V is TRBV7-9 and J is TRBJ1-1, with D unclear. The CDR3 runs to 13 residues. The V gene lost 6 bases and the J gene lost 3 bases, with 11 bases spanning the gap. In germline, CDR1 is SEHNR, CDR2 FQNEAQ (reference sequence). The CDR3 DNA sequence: TGTGCCAGCAGTATTTTTTCCCACACTGAAGCTTTCTTT. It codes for CASSIFSHTEAFF.

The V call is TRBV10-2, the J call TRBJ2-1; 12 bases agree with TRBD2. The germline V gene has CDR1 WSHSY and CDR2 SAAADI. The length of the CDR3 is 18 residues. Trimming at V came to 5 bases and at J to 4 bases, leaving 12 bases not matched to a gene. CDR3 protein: CASSKASGGASGYNEQFF. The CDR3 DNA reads TGCGCCAGCAGTAAGGCTAGCGGGGGGGCTAGCGGGTACAATGAGCAGTTCTTC.

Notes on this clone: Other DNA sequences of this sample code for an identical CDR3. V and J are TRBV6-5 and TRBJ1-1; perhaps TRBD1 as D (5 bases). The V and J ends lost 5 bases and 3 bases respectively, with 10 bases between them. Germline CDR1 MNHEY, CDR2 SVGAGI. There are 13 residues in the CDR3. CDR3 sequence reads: CASSRDRDTEAFF. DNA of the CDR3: TGTGCCAGCAGTCGCGACAGAGACACTGAAGCTTTCTTT.

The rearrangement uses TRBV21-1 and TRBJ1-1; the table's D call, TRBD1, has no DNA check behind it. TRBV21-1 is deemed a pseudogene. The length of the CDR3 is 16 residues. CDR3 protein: CASSKAVTEMNTEAFF. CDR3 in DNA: TGTGCCAGCAGCAAAGCCGTGACAGAGATGAACACTGAAGCTTTCTTT.

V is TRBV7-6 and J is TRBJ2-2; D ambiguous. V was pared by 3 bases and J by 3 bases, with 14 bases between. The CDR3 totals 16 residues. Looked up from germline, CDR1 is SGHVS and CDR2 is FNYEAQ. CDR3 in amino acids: CASSLSHLSYTGELFF. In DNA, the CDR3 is TGTGCCAGCAGCTTGTCCCATTTAAGTTACACCGGGGAGCTGTTTTTT.

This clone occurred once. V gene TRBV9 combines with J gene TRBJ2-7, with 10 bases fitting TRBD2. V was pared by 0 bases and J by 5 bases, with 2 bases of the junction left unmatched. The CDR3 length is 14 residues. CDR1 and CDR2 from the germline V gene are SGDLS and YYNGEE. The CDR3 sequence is CASSVGGLANEQYF. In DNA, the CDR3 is TGTGCCAGCAGCGTAGGGGGACTAGCGAACGAGCAGTACTTC.

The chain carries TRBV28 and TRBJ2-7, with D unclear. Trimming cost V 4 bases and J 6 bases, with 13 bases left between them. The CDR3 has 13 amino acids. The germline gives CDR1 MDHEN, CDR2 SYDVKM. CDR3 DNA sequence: TGTGCCAGCAGTTCCCTTGTTCCCAGCGAGCAGTACTTC. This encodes CASSSLVPSEQYF.

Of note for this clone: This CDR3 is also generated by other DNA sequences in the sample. CDR3 sequence (DNA): TGTGCCAGCTCACCCCCGGGACAGCCTAACTACGAGCAGTACTTC. This codes for CASSPPGQPNYEQYF. The chain has TRBV18 and TRBJ2-7; 7 bases fit TRBD1. The CDR3 is 15 residues long. Trimming cost V 3 bases and J 3 bases; bases outside gene matches: 8. The germline V gene encodes CDR1 KGHSH and CDR2 LQKENI.

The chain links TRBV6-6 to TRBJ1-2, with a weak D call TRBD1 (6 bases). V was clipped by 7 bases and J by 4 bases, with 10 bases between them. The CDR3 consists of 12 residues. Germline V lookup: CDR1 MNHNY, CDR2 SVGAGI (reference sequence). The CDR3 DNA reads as TGTGCCAGCACAACAGGGATCTATGGCTACACCTTC. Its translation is CASTTGIYGYTF.

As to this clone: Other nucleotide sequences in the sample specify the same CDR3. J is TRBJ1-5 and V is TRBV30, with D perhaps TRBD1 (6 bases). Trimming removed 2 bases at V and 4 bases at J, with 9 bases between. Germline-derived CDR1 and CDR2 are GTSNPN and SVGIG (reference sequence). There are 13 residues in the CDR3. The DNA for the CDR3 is TGTGCCTGGAGTACAGGGAATAATCAGCCCCAGCATTTT. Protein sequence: CAWSTGNNQPQHF. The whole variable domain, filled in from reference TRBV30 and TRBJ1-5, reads SQTIHQWPATLVQPVGSPLSLECTVEGTSNPNLYWYRQAAGRGLQLLFYSVGIGQISSEVPQNLSASRPQDRQFILSSKKLLLSDSGFYLCAWSTGNNQPQHFGDGTRLSIL.

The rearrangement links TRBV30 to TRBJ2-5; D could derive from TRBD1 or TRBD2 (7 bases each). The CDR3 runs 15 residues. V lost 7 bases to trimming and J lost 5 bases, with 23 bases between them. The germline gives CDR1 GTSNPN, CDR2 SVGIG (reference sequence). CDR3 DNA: TGTGCCTTCTCCGCAGGGGGAGGGCCTTTTGAGACCCAGTACTTC. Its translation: CAFSAGGGPFETQYF.

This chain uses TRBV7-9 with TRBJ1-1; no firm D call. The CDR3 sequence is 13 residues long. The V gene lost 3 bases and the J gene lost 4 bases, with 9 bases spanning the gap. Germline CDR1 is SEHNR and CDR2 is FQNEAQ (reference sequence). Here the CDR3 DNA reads TGTGCCAGCAGCTTCGGCGGGAGCACTGAAGCTTTCTTT. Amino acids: CASSFGGSTEAFF.

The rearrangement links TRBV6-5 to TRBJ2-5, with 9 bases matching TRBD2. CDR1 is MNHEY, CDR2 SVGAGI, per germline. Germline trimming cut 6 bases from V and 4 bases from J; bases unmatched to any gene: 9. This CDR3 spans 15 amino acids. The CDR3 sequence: CASSPGLAVVETQYF. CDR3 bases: TGTGCCAGCAGCCCGGGACTAGCAGTTGTAGAGACCCAGTACTTC.